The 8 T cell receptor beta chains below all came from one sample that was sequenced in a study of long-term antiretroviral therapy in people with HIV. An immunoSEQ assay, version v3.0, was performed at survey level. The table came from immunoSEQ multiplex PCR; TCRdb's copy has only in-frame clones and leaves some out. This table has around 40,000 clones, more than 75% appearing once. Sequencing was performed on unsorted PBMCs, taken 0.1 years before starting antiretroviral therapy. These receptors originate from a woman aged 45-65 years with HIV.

For the CDR3, the DNA is TGTGCCAGCAGCCACCCGGGACAGCAAGAGACCCAGTACTTC. It encodes CASSHPGQQETQYF. This chain connects TRBV5-5 to TRBJ2-5; 7 bases fit TRBD1. This CDR3 is 14 amino acids long. The ends lost 4 bases at V and 2 bases at J; junction bases unmatched: 5. CDR1 SGHKS and CDR2 YYEKEE come from the germline V gene (reference sequence).

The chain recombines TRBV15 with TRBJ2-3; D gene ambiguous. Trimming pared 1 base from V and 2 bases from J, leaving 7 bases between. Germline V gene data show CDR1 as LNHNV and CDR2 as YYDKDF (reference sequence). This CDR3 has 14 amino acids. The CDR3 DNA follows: TGTGCCACCAGCAGAGCCGTCCTCACAGATACGCAGTATTTT. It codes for CATSRAVLTDTQYF.

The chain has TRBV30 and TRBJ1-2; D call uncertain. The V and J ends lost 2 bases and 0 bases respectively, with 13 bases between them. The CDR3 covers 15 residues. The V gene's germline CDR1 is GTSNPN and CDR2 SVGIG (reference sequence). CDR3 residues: CAWSRTAGANYGYTF. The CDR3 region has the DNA TGTGCCTGGAGTCGTACGGCAGGAGCTAACTATGGCTACACCTTC.

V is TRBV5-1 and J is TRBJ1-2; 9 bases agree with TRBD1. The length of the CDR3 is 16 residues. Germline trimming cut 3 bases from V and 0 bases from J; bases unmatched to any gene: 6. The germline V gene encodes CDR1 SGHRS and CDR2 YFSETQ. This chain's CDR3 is CASSSSGTGTNYGYTF. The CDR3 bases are TGCGCCAGCAGCTCGTCCGGGACAGGGACTAACTATGGCTACACCTTC.

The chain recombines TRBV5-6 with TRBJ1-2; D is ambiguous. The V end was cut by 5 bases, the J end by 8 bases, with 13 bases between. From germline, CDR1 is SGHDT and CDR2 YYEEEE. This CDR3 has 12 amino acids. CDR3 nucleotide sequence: TGTGCCAGCAGGTCGGGAGAGGTCGGCTACACCTTC. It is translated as CASRSGEVGYTF. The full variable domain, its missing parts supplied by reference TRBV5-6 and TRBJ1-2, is DAGVTQSPTHLIKTRGQQVTLRCSPKSGHDTVSWYQQALGQGPQFIFQYYEEEERQRGNFPDRFSGHQFPNYSSELNVNALLLGDSALYLCASRSGEVGYTFGSGTRLTVV.

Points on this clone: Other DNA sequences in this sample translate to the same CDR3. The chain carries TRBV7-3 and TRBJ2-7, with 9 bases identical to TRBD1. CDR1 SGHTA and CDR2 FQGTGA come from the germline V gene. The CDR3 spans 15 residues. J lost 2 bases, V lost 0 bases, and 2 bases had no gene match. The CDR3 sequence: CASSLTGTGPYEQYF. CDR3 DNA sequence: TGTGCCAGCAGCTTAACCGGGACAGGGCCCTACGAGCAGTACTTC.

The DNA of the CDR3 is TGTGCCAGCAGCGCGGACCCAGACAGGGAAGCTTTCTTT. Protein product: CASSADPDREAFF. The chain combines TRBV9 with TRBJ1-1, with D possibly TRBD1 on 6 matching bases. Germline V gene data show CDR1 as SGDLS and CDR2 as YYNGEE. V gave up 3 bases and J gave up 8 bases, with 14 bases separating them. This CDR3 comprises 13 residues.

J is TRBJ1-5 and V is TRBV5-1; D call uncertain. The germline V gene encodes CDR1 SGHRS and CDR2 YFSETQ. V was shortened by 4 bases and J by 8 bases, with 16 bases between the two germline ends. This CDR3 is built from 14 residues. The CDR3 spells CASSLDARLEPQHF. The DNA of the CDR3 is TGCGCCAGCAGCCTAGACGCAAGGTTGGAGCCCCAGCATTTT. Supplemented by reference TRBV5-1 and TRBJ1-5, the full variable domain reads KAGVTQTPRYLIKTRGQQVTLSCSPISGHRSVSWYQQTPGQGLQFLFEYFSETQRNKGNFPGRFSGRQFSNSRSEMNVSTLELGDSALYLCASSLDARLEPQHFGDGTRLSIL.